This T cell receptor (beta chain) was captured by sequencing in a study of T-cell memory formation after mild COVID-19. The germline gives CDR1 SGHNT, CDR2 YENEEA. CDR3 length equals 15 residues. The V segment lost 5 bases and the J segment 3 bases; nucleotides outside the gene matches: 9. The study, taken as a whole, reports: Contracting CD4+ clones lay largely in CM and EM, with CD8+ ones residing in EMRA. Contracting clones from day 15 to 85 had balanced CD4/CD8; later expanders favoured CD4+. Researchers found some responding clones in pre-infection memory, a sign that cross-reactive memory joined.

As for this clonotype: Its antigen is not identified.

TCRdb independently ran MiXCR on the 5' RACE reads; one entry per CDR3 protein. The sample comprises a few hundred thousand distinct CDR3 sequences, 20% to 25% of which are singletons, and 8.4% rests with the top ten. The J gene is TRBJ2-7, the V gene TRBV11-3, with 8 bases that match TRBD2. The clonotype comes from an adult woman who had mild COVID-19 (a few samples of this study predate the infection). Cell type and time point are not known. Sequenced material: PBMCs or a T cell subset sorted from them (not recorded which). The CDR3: CASSPGGPGLYEQYF. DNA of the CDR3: TGTGCCAGCAGCCCGGGGGGGCCGGGCCTCTACGAGCAGTACTTC.